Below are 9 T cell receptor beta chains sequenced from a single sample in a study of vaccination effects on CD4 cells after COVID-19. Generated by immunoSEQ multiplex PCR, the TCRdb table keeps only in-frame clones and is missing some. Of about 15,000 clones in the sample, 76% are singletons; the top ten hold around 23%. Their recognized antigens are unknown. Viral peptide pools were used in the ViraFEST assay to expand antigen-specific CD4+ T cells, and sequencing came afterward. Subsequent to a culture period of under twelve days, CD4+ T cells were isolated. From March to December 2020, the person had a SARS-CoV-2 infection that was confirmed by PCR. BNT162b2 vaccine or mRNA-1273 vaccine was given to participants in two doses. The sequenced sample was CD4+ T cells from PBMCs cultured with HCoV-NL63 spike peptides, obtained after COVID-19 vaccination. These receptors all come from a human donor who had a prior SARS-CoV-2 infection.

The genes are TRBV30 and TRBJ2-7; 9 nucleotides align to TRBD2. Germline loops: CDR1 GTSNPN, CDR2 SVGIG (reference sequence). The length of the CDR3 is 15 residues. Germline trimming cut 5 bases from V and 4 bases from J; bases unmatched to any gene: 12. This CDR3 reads CAWETGLANSYEQYF. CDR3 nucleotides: TGTGCCTGGGAGACAGGACTAGCGAATTCGTACGAGCAGTACTTC. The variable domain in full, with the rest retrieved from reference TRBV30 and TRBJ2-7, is SQTIHQWPATLVQPVGSPLSLECTVEGTSNPNLYWYRQAAGRGLQLLFYSVGIGQISSEVPQNLSASRPQDRQFILSSKKLLLSDSGFYLCAWETGLANSYEQYFGPGTRLTVT.

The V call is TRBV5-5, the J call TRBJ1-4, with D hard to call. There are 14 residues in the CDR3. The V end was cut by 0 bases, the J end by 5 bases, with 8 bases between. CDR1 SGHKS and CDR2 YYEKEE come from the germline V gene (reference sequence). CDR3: CASSLVGLNEKLFF. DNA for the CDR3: TGTGCCAGCAGCTTGGTTGGGTTGAATGAAAAACTGTTTTTT.

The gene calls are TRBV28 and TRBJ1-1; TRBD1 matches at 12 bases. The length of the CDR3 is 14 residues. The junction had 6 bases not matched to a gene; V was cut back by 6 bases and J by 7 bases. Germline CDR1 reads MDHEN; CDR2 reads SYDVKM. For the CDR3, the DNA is TGTGCCAGCAGAGAGGGACAGGGGGCGAGTGAAGCTTTCTTT. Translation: CASREGQGASEAFF.

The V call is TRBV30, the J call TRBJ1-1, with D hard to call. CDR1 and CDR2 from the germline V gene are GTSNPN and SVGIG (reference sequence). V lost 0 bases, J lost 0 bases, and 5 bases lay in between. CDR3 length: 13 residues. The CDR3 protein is CAWSVYMNTEAFF. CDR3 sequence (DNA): TGTGCCTGGAGTGTATACATGAACACTGAAGCTTTCTTT.

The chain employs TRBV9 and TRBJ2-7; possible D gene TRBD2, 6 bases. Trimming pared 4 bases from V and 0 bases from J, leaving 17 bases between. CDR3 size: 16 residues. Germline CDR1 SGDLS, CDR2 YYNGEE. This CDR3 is CASSPRPGVLSYEQYF. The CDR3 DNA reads TGTGCCAGCAGCCCCCGTCCGGGGGTCCTCTCCTACGAGCAGTACTTC.

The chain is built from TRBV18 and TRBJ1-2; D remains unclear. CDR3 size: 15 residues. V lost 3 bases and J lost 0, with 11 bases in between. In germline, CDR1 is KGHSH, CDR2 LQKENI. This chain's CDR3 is CASSPMQSSNYGYTF. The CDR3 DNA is TGTGCCAGCTCACCCATGCAGTCCTCTAACTATGGCTACACCTTC.

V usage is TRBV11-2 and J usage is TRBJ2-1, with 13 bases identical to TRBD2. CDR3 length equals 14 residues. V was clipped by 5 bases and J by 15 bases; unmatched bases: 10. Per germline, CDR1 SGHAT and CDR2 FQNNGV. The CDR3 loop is CASSLRTSGSTGFF. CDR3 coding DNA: TGTGCCAGCAGCCTCCGGACTAGCGGGAGTACGGGGTTCTTC.

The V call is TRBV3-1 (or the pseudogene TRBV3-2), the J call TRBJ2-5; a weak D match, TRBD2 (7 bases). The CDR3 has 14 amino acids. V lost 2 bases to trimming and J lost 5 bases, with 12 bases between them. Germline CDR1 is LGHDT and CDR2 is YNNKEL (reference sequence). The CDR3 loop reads CASSQRGGVETQYF. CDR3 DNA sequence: TGTGCCAGCAGCCAAAGGGGGGGGGTGGAGACCCAGTACTTC.

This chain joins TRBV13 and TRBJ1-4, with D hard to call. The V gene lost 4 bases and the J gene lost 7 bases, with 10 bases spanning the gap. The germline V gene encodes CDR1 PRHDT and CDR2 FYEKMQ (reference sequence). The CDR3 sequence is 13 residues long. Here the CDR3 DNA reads TGTGCCAGCAGCTCCAAGCGTATTGAAAAACTGTTTTTT. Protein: CASSSKRIEKLFF. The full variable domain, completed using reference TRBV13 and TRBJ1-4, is AAGVIQSPRHLIKEKRETATLKCYPIPRHDTVYWYQQGPGQDPQFLISFYEKMQSDKGSIPDRFSAQQFSDYHSELNMSSLELGDSALYFCASSSKRIEKLFFGSGTQLSVL.